The sequence of this T cell receptor (beta chain) was determined in a study of OX40 agonist ivuxolimab in advanced cancers. At the level of the whole study: The costimulatory receptor OX40 (CD134) was targeted by ivuxolimab, a fully human IgG2 agonistic monoclonal antibody. Intravenous ivuxolimab was administered to patients every 2 weeks at six dose levels: 0.01, 0.1, 0.3, 1.5, 3 and 10 mg/kg. Peripheral TCRbeta sequencing aimed to test whether ivuxolimab altered TCR sequence diversity and caused clonal T-cell expansion. The paper covers the monotherapy dose-escalation part of the phase I ivuxolimab trial, which included N ≈ 57 patients. Of the approximately 50 dose-escalation patients, hepatocellular carcinoma was present in around 20, melanoma in approximately 15, renal cell carcinoma in 9 and head and neck cancer in 9. Three dose-escalation patients achieved partial responses, one with hepatocellular carcinoma and two with cutaneous melanoma. Patients were allowed to have had prior anti-PD-1, anti-PD-L1 or anti-CTLA-4 therapy, and approximately 40% of the dose-escalation patients had previously received checkpoint inhibitors. A male proportion of approximately 83% and a mean age of 60 years, ranging from roughly 23 to 79, were recorded for the dose-escalation cohort. The paper as a whole reports these results and caveats: At doses of 0.1 to 3.0 mg/kg, clonal expansion of both CD4+ and CD8+ T cells in blood was seen between baseline and week 6. After ivuxolimab, more expanded clones were found on average in CD8+ T cells than in CD4+ T cells. The antigen specificity of the clonally expanded peripheral T cells was not determined. Low levels of normalized T-cell clonal expansion were also seen in some nonresponding patients. Partial responders in the 0.1-3.0 mg/kg groups had among the lowest normalized peripheral clonal expansion, especially among CD8+ T cells.

Trimming accounts for 3 bases at V and 3 bases at J, while the number of junction bases matched to no gene is 6. The CDR3 holds 15 amino acids from the cysteine to the phenylalanine. The kept DNA is CDR3 alone, 45 bases in frame from the first base. The germline V gene supplies CDR1 SGDLS and CDR2 YYNGEE. Patients with autoimmune disease history or receiving systemic immunosuppression were excluded from the trial. Peripheral blood for TCR sequencing was collected from all dose cohorts at baseline, on cycle 4 day 1, and on cycle 7 day 1. Samples came from an open-label, multicenter, first-in-human phase I dose-escalation trial of ivuxolimab. Adults with locally advanced or metastatic melanoma, renal cell carcinoma, hepatocellular carcinoma or head and neck squamous cell carcinoma were enrolled in the trial. CD4+ and CD8+ T cells were sorted separately from peripheral blood before TCR sequencing. Concerning this clone: Its antigen is still unknown. Per-nucleotide qualities are absent, and no much larger clonotype sits a single base away.

To sequence the TCRbeta CDR3 region, genomic DNA was isolated from the sorted cells. TCRbeta CDR3 regions were sequenced using the immunoSEQ Assay. TCRdb re-hosts the immuneACCESS table, in-frame sequences only. Its copies lack some clones; in the studies checked, an unresolved V gene accounts for under half of them, and the cause for the rest is not known. Recorded for this sample are tens of thousands of clones; about 86% of them occurred a single time. The ten most abundant clones make up about 1.1% of the sample. The sequencing used CD4+ or CD8+ T cells sorted from blood, collected in a trial of the OX40 agonist ivuxolimab. Here the chain combines TRBV9 and TRBJ2-1; 7 bases in the junction line up with TRBD2. The source is an adult with an advanced solid tumor such as melanoma, head and neck, liver or kidney cancer. The sequence in DNA is TGTGCCAGCAGCGGAGGGGTAGCGGGCTACAATGAGCAGTTCTTC. This yields the protein CASSGGVAGYNEQFF.